Presented here are 16 T cell receptor beta chains from one specimen sequenced in a study of T cell responses to AZD1222 COVID-19 vaccine. Method: immunoSEQ multiplex PCR; TCRdb's copy keeps in-frame clones and lacks some. Of 150,000 or so clones listed, roughly 90% were seen once; the top ten hold approximately 1.4%. The material sequenced was peripheral blood, taken on day 0 of AZD1222 vaccination. The receptors stem from an adult in good health.

This clone was recorded a few times. The genes are TRBV6-5 and TRBJ1-5; D call uncertain. The germline V gene encodes CDR1 MNHEY and CDR2 SVGAGI. V gave up 0 bases and J gave up 0 bases, with 6 bases separating them. The CDR3 is made up of 15 amino acids. The DNA for the CDR3 is TGTGCCAGCAGTTACTCGGCCTATAGCAATCAGCCCCAGCATTTT. It codes for CASSYSAYSNQPQHF.

The chain carries TRBV7-6 and TRBJ1-1; D not resolved. Trimming removed 5 bases at V and 4 bases at J, with 14 bases between. This CDR3 is built from 14 residues. Germline lookup yields CDR1 SGHVS and CDR2 FNYEAQ. CDR3 amino acids: CASSPGPATTEAFF. The CDR3 nucleotides are TGTGCCAGCAGCCCCGGACCGGCCACCACTGAAGCTTTCTTT.

The chain carries TRBV10-2 and TRBJ2-7; tentative D call: TRBD1 (6 bases). Deletions cut 6 bases from V and 5 bases from J, with 11 bases between. The germline gives CDR1 WSHSY, CDR2 SAAADI. The CDR3 has 12 residues. CDR3 residues: CASRQGTHEQYF. The DNA for the CDR3 is TGCGCCAGCAGGCAGGGGACCCACGAGCAGTACTTC.

The chain couples TRBV27 to TRBJ2-7, with D tentatively TRBD1 or TRBD2 (5 bases each). CDR3 length equals 15 residues. Germline V gene sequence: CDR1 MNHEY, CDR2 SMNVEV (reference sequence). Trimming left V 5 bases short and J 0 bases short, with 14 bases between. The CDR3 DNA reads TGTGCCAGCAGTCGGGGCCTAGAGAGCTCCTACGAGCAGTACTTC. As protein: CASSRGLESSYEQYF.

V gene TRBV21-1 combines with J gene TRBJ1-2. TRBV21-1 is termed a pseudogene. The CDR3 runs to 17 residues. CDR3 loop: CASSKPGLNLGSHGYTF. CDR3 DNA: TGTGCCAGCAGCAAACCGGGTCTAAATTTAGGTAGTCATGGCTACACCTTC.

V usage is TRBV27 and J usage is TRBJ2-7; D not resolved. CDR1 and CDR2 (germline): MNHEY, SMNVEV (reference sequence). The V end was cut by 3 bases, the J end by 0 bases, with 9 bases between. This CDR3 is 14 amino acids long. The CDR3 is CASSFLGSSYEQYF. The DNA for the CDR3 is TGTGCCAGCAGTTTCCTAGGCTCCTCCTACGAGCAGTACTTC.

CDR3 amino acids: CASSFRTGLARPEAFF. CDR3 DNA sequence: TGTGCCAGTAGTTTTAGGACAGGGCTTGCCCGACCCGAAGCTTTCTTT. The V call is TRBV19, the J call TRBJ1-1; 8 bases map to TRBD1. V shed 5 bases and J 8 bases; nucleotides not matched to a gene: 16. This CDR3 has 16 residues. Germline V gene sequence: CDR1 LNHDA, CDR2 SQIVND (reference sequence).

Comments on this clone: In the same sample, other DNA sequences code for this CDR3. The chain has TRBV6-5 and TRBJ1-1, with D perhaps matching TRBD1 (6 bases). CDR1 MNHEY and CDR2 SVGAGI come from the germline V gene. This CDR3 is built from 13 residues. V lost 5 bases and J 5 bases, leaving 12 bases between the germline ends. The CDR3 region has the DNA TGTGCCAGCAGTACGGGAGGGGGGACTGAAGCTTTCTTT. Encoded protein: CASSTGGGTEAFF.

The chain combines TRBV30 with TRBJ2-1; the match to TRBD2 covers 7 bases. The CDR3 consists of 20 residues. Per the germline V gene, CDR1 is GTSNPN and CDR2 is SVGIG (reference sequence). J lost 4 bases, V lost 0 bases, and 21 bases had no gene match. CDR3: CAWSVRFSGSYPAWYNEQFF. CDR3 DNA: TGTGCCTGGAGTGTACGGTTTAGCGGGTCCTACCCCGCTTGGTACAATGAGCAGTTCTTC.

The rearrangement uses TRBV7-9 and TRBJ1-1; TRBD1 might be the D (5 bases). The CDR3 consists of 13 residues. V dropped 3 bases and J dropped 8 bases, with 13 bases sitting between them. Germline CDR1 SEHNR, CDR2 FQNEAQ (reference sequence). CDR3 loop: CASSFPSGVEAFF. DNA of the CDR3: TGTGCCAGCAGCTTTCCCTCGGGGGTGGAAGCTTTCTTT.

The V and J genes are TRBV6-5 and TRBJ2-6, with D perhaps TRBD1 (6 bases). Germline-derived CDR1 and CDR2 are MNHEY and SVGAGI. Trimming cost V 6 bases and J 4 bases, with 13 bases left between them. The CDR3 is 15 residues long. The CDR3 reads CASRSGVAGANVLTF. The DNA of the CDR3 is TGTGCCAGCAGATCAGGGGTCGCGGGGGCCAACGTCCTGACTTTC.

The V gene is TRBV7-2, the J gene TRBJ2-6; D is possibly TRBD1 (5 bases). CDR1 is SGHTA, CDR2 FQGNSA, per germline. V shed 0 bases and J shed 1 base, with 10 bases lying between them. The length of the CDR3 is 17 residues. In nucleotides, the CDR3 is TGTGCCAGCAGCTTAGCACCAAGGGGTTCTGGGGCCAACGTCCTGACTTTC. Translation: CASSLAPRGSGANVLTF.

The rearrangement joins TRBV14 to TRBJ2-1, with no clear D. Germline assignment: CDR1 SGHDN and CDR2 FVKESK. CDR3 length equals 16 residues. V gave up 3 bases and J gave up 0 bases, with 12 bases separating them. The CDR3 sequence: CASSQATASSYNEQFF. The CDR3 DNA is TGTGCCAGCAGCCAGGCAACCGCAAGCTCCTACAATGAGCAGTTCTTC.

The V gene is TRBV7-9, the J gene TRBJ1-5, with TRBD1 as a possible D gene (5 bases). V lost 7 bases and J lost 5, with 12 bases in between. This CDR3 spans 13 amino acids. CDR1 SEHNR and CDR2 FQNEAQ come from the germline V gene (reference sequence). CDR3 nucleotide sequence: TGTGCCAGCACCCCCGGGGGGGATCAGCCCCAGCATTTT. Translated, it gives CASTPGGDQPQHF.

The chain employs TRBV19 and TRBJ1-2; unclear D gene. There are 12 residues in the CDR3. Trimming removed 7 bases from V and 4 bases from J, with 10 bases in between. Germline-derived CDR1 and CDR2 are LNHDA and SQIVND (reference sequence). The CDR3 protein is CASTGPAYGYTF. In DNA form, the CDR3 reads TGTGCCAGTACGGGCCCCGCCTATGGCTACACCTTC.

V and J are TRBV9 and TRBJ2-2, with TRBD1 identical over 8 bases. V lost 1 base to trimming and J lost 3 bases; unmatched junction nucleotides: 2. The CDR3 loop spans 15 amino acids. Per germline, CDR1 SGDLS and CDR2 YYNGEE. This CDR3 is CASSVTDRDTGELFF. In nucleotides, the CDR3 is TGTGCCAGCAGCGTAACGGACAGGGACACCGGGGAGCTGTTTTTT.